This T cell receptor beta chain was sequenced during a study of PD-L1 blockade in urothelial cancer (dated by TCRdb to about 2017). About the study as a whole: Every patient began therapy at some point between 2013 and 2015 and was given atezolizumab 1,200 mg intravenously every 3 weeks. About 85% of the 29 patients were males with bladder-origin urothelial cancer, and about 65% of the roughly 30 reported a prior smoking history. Patients had an ECOG performance status of 0 or 1 and had received between 0 and 3 prior chemotherapy regimens. Blood samples were analyzed at two time points: 3 weeks after treatment start (second dose) and 6 weeks after treatment start. Blood samples yielded a median of around 150,000 T cells and some 80,000 unique TCRs, with median clonality approximately 0.08. An exploratory multi-omic analysis was conducted of the somatic, immune and clinical correlates of response to PD-L1 blockade with atezolizumab in urothelial cancer. Pretreatment tumor samples, along with matched peripheral blood serially collected before and after atezolizumab treatment, were subjected to TCR sequencing. Durable clinical benefit was defined as progression-free survival longer than 6 months, and TCR features were also tested against progression-free and overall survival. In the same patients who had TCR sequencing, pretreatment tumors also underwent whole exome sequencing and RNA sequencing. Roughly 10 patients reached durable clinical benefit, while 15 to 20 patients did not. Some 30 patients had pretreatment blood TCR-seq, around 24 had at least one posttreatment blood collection, and around 24 had tumor TCR-seq.

Note on this clone: Its antigen remains unidentified. No base quality information exists; no much larger clone differs at one position.

V has 3 bases trimmed and J has 4 bases trimmed; junction bases matching no gene number 8. The CDR3 numbers 15 residues from cysteine through phenylalanine. Left in the record is the CDR3 DNA by itself, 45 bases read in frame from the first base. CDR1 SGHRS and CDR2 YFSETQ are derived from the germline V gene. The cohort included roughly 30 patients with locally advanced or metastatic urothelial carcinoma who were treated at Memorial Sloan Kettering on a trial protocol. Peripheral blood mononuclear cells were collected pretreatment and during treatment, with between 1 and 8 total time points per patient. The Qiagen DNeasy Blood extraction kit was used to purify genomic DNA from total PBMCs and from tumor samples. PBMCs were collected pretreatment and during treatment and were isolated and stored as previously described. Each PCR received spiked-in synthetic TCR analog templates so that absolute template abundance could be estimated from read counts. TCRbeta CDR3 regions were amplified from genomic DNA with bias-controlled V and J gene primers using the immunoSEQ assay. Sequencing of rearranged TCRbeta segments was done at approximately 20X coverage. The paper's processing steps were these. Sequencing errors were corrected by clustering and CDR3s were annotated against IMGT to assign V, D and J genes. Out-of-frame and stop-codon sequences were excluded, and only productive TCRbeta rearrangements were used in downstream analyses. Clonality was computed as one minus Shannon entropy normalized by the log of the number of unique productive sequences. Clones differing between time points or between blood and tumor were identified using Fisher's exact test with Benjamini-Hochberg correction, with an adjusted p below 0.01 applied as the threshold. TCRdb provides this immuneACCESS table in a form limited to in-frame rearrangements. Some clones are lacking; in checked studies, under half of them reflect an unresolved V gene, and why the rest are absent is not known. V, J and clone size are taken as reported in that table, and D and trimming were inferred from the DNA itself. Present in this sample are about 76,000 clones, around 84% of which were seen just once. The ten biggest clones cover about 4.5% of the sample.

Broader findings and caveats from the paper: Because of the small sample size (n ≈ 31) and the many exploratory analyses performed, the results are intended to be regarded as hypothesis-generating. Improved progression-free and overall survival was found to be associated with pretreatment peripheral blood TCR clonality below the median. At 3 weeks after the start of treatment, tumor-associated TCR clones in peripheral blood had expanded more in patients with durable benefit (n of about 21, p = 0.022).

Here the chain combines TRBV5-1 and TRBJ2-3; the junction holds 7 bases that match TRBD1. Sequencing was performed on PBMCs, taken around atezolizumab (anti-PD-L1) treatment. The sequence derives from a man between 65 and 85 years old with urothelial cancer. Read as DNA, the sequence is TGCGCCAGCAGCTCCGGGACAGCCCAACCAGATACGCAGTATTTT. This translates into CASSSGTAQPDTQYF.